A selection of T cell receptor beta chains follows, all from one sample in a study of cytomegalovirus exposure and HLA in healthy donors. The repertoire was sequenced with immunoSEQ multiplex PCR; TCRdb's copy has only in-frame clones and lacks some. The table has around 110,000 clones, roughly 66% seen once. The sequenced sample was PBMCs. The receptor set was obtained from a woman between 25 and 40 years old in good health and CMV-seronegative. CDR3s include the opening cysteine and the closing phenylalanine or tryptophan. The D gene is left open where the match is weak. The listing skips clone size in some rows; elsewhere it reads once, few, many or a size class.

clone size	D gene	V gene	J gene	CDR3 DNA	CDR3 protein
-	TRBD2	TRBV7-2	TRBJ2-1	TGTGCCAGCAGCATGGGACTAGATCGCAATGAGCAGTTCTTC	CASSMGLDRNEQFF
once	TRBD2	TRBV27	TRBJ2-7	TGTGCCAGCAGTTCCCGACTAGCGGGAGGCGTCTACGAGCAGTACTTC	CASSSRLAGGVYEQYF
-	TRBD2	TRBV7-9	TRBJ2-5	TGTGCCAGCAGCCCCGACCCCGCCCTAGCGGGAGGGCCGGAGACCCAGTACTTC	CASSPDPALAGGPETQYF
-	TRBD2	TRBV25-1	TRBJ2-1	TGTGCCAGCAGGGGACTAGCAGCCTACAATGAGCAGTTCTTC	CASRGLAAYNEQFF
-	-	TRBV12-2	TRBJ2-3	TGTGCAAGTCGCTTAGCGCCTATCGACCTCCTAGCGGGGGGATCGGCTAGCACAGATACGCAGTATTTT	CASRLAPIDLLAGGSASTDTQYF
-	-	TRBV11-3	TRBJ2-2	TGTGCCAGCAGCCCCGGGAAGGGCACCGGGGAGCTGTTTTTT	CASSPGKGTGELFF
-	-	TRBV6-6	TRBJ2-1	TGTGCCAGCAGCCCAAACAATGAGCAGTTCTTC	CASSPNNEQFF
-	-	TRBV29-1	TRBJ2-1	TGCAGCGTTGGCAGGGTCGAAGAGCAGTTCTTC	CSVGRVEEQFF
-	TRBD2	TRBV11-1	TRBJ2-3	TGTGCCAGCTCTAGCGGGCACACAGATACGCAGTATTTT	CASSSGHTDTQYF
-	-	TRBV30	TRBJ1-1	TGTGCCTGGACGGGGAATAGCGCTGAAGCTTTCTTT	CAWTGNSAEAFF
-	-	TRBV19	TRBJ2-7	TGTGCCAGTAGTATAGGAGGGTGGGACTACGAGCAGTACTTC	CASSIGGWDYEQYF
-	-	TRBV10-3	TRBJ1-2	TGTGCCATCAGTGAACAGGCCAGGGCCAATGGCTACACCTTC	CAISEQARANGYTF
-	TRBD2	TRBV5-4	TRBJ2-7	TGTGCCAGCAGCAGGCCGGGACTAGGTAGCGAGCAGTACTTC	CASSRPGLGSEQYF
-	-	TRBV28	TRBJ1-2	TGTGCCAGCAGTTTACCTGGGAGTGGCTACACCTTC	CASSLPGSGYTF
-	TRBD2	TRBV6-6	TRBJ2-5	TGTGCCAGCAGTCAGCTAGCGGCCGGGGTGGAGACCCAGTACTTC	CASSQLAAGVETQYF
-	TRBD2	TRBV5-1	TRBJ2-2	TGCGCCAGCAGCTTGGACGGGAGGGAGACCGGGGAGCTGTTTTTT	CASSLDGRETGELFF
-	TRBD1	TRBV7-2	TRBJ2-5	TGTGCCAGCAGCATAGCCTCGGGACAGTCGTATCAGACCCAGTACTTC	CASSIASGQSYQTQYF
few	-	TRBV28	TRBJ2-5	TGTGCCAGCTATAACACCTCCCCCCAAGAGACCCAGTACTTC	CASYNTSPQETQYF
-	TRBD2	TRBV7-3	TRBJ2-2	TGTGCCAGCAGCTCCGGACTAGCGAACACCGGGGAGCTGTTTTTT	CASSSGLANTGELFF
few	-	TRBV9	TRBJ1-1	TGTGCCAGCAGCGCCCGACAAGTCACTGAAGCTTTCTTT	CASSARQVTEAFF
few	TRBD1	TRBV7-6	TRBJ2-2	TGTGCCAGCAGCTCTGGGGGACAGCTAAACACCGGGGAGCTGTTTTTT	CASSSGGQLNTGELFF
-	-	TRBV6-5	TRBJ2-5	TGTGCCAGCAGTTACCCTAGCTCGGCGACCCAGTACTTC	CASSYPSSATQYF
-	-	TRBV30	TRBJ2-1	TGTGCCTGGAGGCGGTTTGAAGGGGGTTTCAATGAGCAGTTCTTC	CAWRRFEGGFNEQFF
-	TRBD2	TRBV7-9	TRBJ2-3	TGTGCCAGCAGCTTGACTAGCGGGCGGAGCACAGATACGCAGTATTTT	CASSLTSGRSTDTQYF
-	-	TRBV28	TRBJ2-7	TGTGCCAGTCGGAGTTACGAGCTTATAGTGCAGTACTTC	CASRSYELIVQYF
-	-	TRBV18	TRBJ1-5	TGTGCCAGCTCGTCACAGGTGGTCAATCAGCCCCAGCATTTT	CASSSQVVNQPQHF
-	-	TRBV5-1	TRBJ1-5	TGCGCCAGCAGCTTGGAAGGGGTTTACAATCAGCCCCAGCATTTT	CASSLEGVYNQPQHF
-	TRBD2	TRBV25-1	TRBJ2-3	TGTGCCAGCAGCCCACTAGCGGGGATAGATACGCAGTATTTT	CASSPLAGIDTQYF
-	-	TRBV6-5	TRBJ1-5	TGTGCCAGCAGTTACTCCGAGGGAATGAGGCCCCAGCATTTT	CASSYSEGMRPQHF
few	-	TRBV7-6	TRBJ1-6	TGTGCCAGCAGCTCTACAGGGAGCTCCTATAATTCACCCCTCCACTTT	CASSSTGSSYNSPLHF
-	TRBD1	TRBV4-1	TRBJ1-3	TGCGCCAGCAGCCCCTACCTGACAGGGAACTCTGGAAACACCATATATTTT	CASSPYLTGNSGNTIYF
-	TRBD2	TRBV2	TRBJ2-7	TGTGCCAGCAGGCTAGCGGGAGCCAAGTACTTC	CASRLAGAKYF
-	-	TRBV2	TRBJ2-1	TGTGCCAGCAGTGAATTGAGACTGTTCTTC	CASSELRLFF
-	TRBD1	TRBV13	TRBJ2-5	TGTGCCAGCAGCCTCCGACAGGGGAATCACGAGACCCAGTACTTC	CASSLRQGNHETQYF
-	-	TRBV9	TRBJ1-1	TGTGCCAGCAGCGTAGGGCAGGGGCCCACTGAAGCTTTCTTT	CASSVGQGPTEAFF
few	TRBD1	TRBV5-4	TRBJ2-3	TGTGCCATGGCGACAGGGTCGAGAGATACGCAGTATTTT	CAMATGSRDTQYF
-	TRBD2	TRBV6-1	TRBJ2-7	TGTGCCAGCAGTGAAAAAATAGCGGGAGGGCTGAGGGAGCAGTACTTC	CASSEKIAGGLREQYF
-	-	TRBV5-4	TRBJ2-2	TGTGCCAGCAGCTTGGGTCTAACGGGAATAGTCACCGGGGAGCTGTTTTTT	CASSLGLTGIVTGELFF
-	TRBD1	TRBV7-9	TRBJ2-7	TGTGCCAGCAGCTTAGGGGCAGGGGGCACGTACGAGCAGTACTTC	CASSLGAGGTYEQYF
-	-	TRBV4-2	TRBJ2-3	TGTGCCAGCAGCCTTGGACAGAGGTTGGCAGATACGCAGTATTTT	CASSLGQRLADTQYF
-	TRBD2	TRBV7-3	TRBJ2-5	TGTGCCAGCAGCTTAGCGGGAGGCTTCCAAGAGACCCAGTACTTC	CASSLAGGFQETQYF
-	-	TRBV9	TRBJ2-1	TGTGCCAGCAGCGAGTATTCGGGATACTCCTACAATGAGCAGTTCTTC	CASSEYSGYSYNEQFF
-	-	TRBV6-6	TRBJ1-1	TGTGCCAGCAGTTACTCGGGGGGGTATGACACTGAAGCTTTCTTT	CASSYSGGYDTEAFF
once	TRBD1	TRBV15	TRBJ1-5	TGTGCCACCAGCACAAGACAGGGAACGGCGAATCAGCCCCAGCATTTT	CATSTRQGTANQPQHF
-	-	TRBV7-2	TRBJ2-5	TGTGCCAGCAGCCCACTAGCTCCACATACTCAAGAGACCCAGTACTTC	CASSPLAPHTQETQYF
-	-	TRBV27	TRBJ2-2	TGTGCCAGCAGTCTCAGGGATGGGGAGCTGTTTTTT	CASSLRDGELFF
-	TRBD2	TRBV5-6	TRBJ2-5	TGTGCCAGCAGCTTAACTAGCGGGGGGGAGACCCAGTACTTC	CASSLTSGGETQYF
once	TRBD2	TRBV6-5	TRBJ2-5	TGTGCCAGCAGTTACCTGCGGGGGAGGAACCAAGAGACCCAGTACTTC	CASSYLRGRNQETQYF
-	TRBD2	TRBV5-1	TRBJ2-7	TGCGCCAGCAGCAGTATTCCCGGGACTAGCAACGAGCAGTACTTC	CASSSIPGTSNEQYF
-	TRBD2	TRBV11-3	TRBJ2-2	TGTGCCAGCAGCTTAGGAGTGGCTAGCGGCGGGGAGCTGTTTTTT	CASSLGVASGGELFF